Presented here are 9 T cell receptor beta chains from one specimen sequenced in a study of a mutant IDH1 vaccine in newly diagnosed glioma (dated by TCRdb to 2020 to 2022). These receptors' antigens are unknown. The library was produced with the immunoSEQ multiplex PCR assay. The clones in this table, taken by TCRdb from immuneACCESS, are in-frame only. Not every clone is retained; where verified, under half of the shortfall comes from an unresolved V gene, and the cause of the rest is unknown. This sample gives roughly 26,000 clones in total; approximately 87% of them show up just once. 31% of the sample is taken by the ten largest. The sample's time point label, decoded: week 35, safety follow-up. A 20-mer mutant IDH1 peptide at 300 micrograms in Montanide made up each vaccine dose, which was injected subcutaneously together with topical imiquimod. Sequences were derived from PBMCs, sampled from a glioma patient whose treatment included an IDH1 peptide vaccine. The source of these receptors is a man younger than 45 with glioma.

This clone was seen once. The chain couples TRBV19 to TRBJ1-1; D perhaps matches TRBD1 (5 bases). The length of the CDR3 is 16 residues. The V and J ends lost 4 bases and 0 bases respectively, with 15 bases between them. CDR1 and CDR2 from the germline V gene are LNHDA and SQIVND (reference sequence). The CDR3 sequence is CASSTRWGELNTEAFF. As DNA, the CDR3 is TGTGCCAGTAGTACCCGATGGGGCGAGTTGAACACTGAAGCTTTCTTT.

About this clone: Sequence at one end of the junction differs from germline and may be a read error. V usage is TRBV4-3 and J usage is TRBJ1-6; 7 bases match TRBD1. This CDR3 has 15 residues. From germline, CDR1 is LGHNA and CDR2 YSLEER. The CDR3 DNA follows: TGCGCCAGCAGCCGAGACAGGGTAGATAACTCACCCCTCCACTTT. Amino acid sequence: CASSRDRVDNSPLHF.

The V and J genes are TRBV18 and TRBJ2-2, with a tentative D call TRBD2 (6 bases). This CDR3 has 14 amino acids. In germline, CDR1 is KGHSH, CDR2 LQKENI. Trimming removed 4 bases at V and 5 bases at J, with 11 bases between. Here the CDR3 DNA reads TGTGCCAGCTCACAGGGAAGCGGGACCGGGGAGCTGTTTTTT. This encodes CASSQGSGTGELFF.

This sequence joins TRBV2 and TRBJ1-1; no clear D. Deletions cut 2 bases from V and 2 bases from J, with 6 bases between. The CDR3 extends over 13 amino acids. Germline CDR1 and CDR2: SNHLY and FYNNEI. This CDR3 reads CASSEMSNTEAFF. The CDR3 DNA reads as TGTGCCAGCAGTGAAATGTCCAACACTGAAGCTTTCTTT.

V gene TRBV7-9 combines with J gene TRBJ2-3; 8 nucleotides align to TRBD2. The V gene's germline CDR1 is SEHNR and CDR2 FQNEAQ (reference sequence). V trimming: 5 bases; J trimming: 4 bases; junction bases outside the gene matches: 8. The CDR3 sequence is 15 residues long. CDR3 in amino acids: CASSVLAGLPDTQYF. The CDR3 DNA sequence: TGTGCCAGCAGCGTTTTAGCGGGATTACCAGATACGCAGTATTTT.

The rearrangement uses TRBV7-2 and TRBJ1-1; 7 bases agree with TRBD1. Germline V gene sequence: CDR1 SGHTA, CDR2 FQGNSA. The CDR3 spans 14 residues. The ends lost 5 bases at V and 5 bases at J; junction bases unmatched: 8. The CDR3 coding sequence is TGTGCCAGCAGCGGACGCGACAGGGTTACTGAAGCTTTCTTT. It yields the protein CASSGRDRVTEAFF.

This chain links TRBV18 with TRBJ1-1; D is undetermined. In germline, CDR1 is KGHSH, CDR2 LQKENI. The CDR3 consists of 15 residues. V was pared by 5 bases and J by 0 bases, with 13 bases between. The CDR3 region has the DNA TGTGCCAGCTCAAATGAAGGTGGGATGAACACTGAAGCTTTCTTT. It encodes CASSNEGGMNTEAFF.

This chain uses TRBV6-5 with TRBJ2-5; 7 nucleotides match TRBD1. The CDR3 has 15 residues. The junction had 8 bases not matched to a gene; V was cut back by 6 bases and J by 1 base. Germline V lookup: CDR1 MNHEY, CDR2 SVGAGI. In nucleotides, the CDR3 is TGTGCCAGCAGCCTCCGGGACAGCGGCCAAGAGACCCAGTACTTC. This gives the protein CASSLRDSGQETQYF.

V is TRBV6-1 and J is TRBJ2-7; the match to TRBD1 covers 7 bases. Germline V gene sequence: CDR1 MNHNS, CDR2 SASEGT. The CDR3 totals 13 residues. With V trimmed by 5 bases and J by 3 bases, 4 bases remained unmatched. CDR3 coding DNA: TGTGCCAGCAGTCAGGGACAGAACTACGAGCAGTACTTC. Translated, it gives CASSQGQNYEQYF.